This T cell receptor (beta chain) was sequenced during a study of identical twins. Study-wide results and caveats: In zero-insertion analyses, partial confounding could arise from invariant MAIT and iNKT cells.

Concerning this clonotype: Its antigen is unknown.

Everyone who donated was a healthy Caucasian. A universal primer site was incorporated via template switching, and the cDNA contained unique molecular identifiers. MiXCR was run by TCRdb on the 5' RACE reads, yielding one entry per CDR3 protein. Of some 96,000 distinct CDR3 sequences in the sample, 5.5% to 7% are singletons; the top ten hold about 12%. The germline V and J ends were trimmed by 6 bases and 8 bases, with 13 bases remaining between them. Germline loops: CDR1 SNHLY, CDR2 FYNNEI. CDR3 length: 13 residues. This clonotype originated in a woman aged 50 to 65 in good health. The sample consisted of memory T cells sorted from blood. This chain connects TRBV2 to TRBJ1-4; D unresolved. CDR3 protein: CASSRQTREKLFF. CDR3 sequence (DNA): TGTGCCAGCAGCCGGCAGACCCGAGAAAAACTGTTTTTT.